The rows below give T cell receptor beta chains drawn from one sample of a study of T-cell reconstitution after alpha-beta-depleted transplantation in children. MiXCR was run by TCRdb on the PCR reads, yielding one entry per CDR3 protein. This table holds around 110,000 distinct CDR3 sequences, 10% found once. This specimen was PBMCs, taken before TCRalphabeta/CD19-depleted stem cell transplant. These receptors were obtained from a boy younger than 10 with acute lymphoblastic leukemia, due to receive a stem cell transplant. The CDR3 runs from the conserved cysteine through the conserved F or W. D genes are given only for firm matches.

V	D	J	CDR3
TRBV29-1	.	TRBJ2-1	CSVVTSSLNEQFF
TRBV10-3	TRBD1	TRBJ1-2	CAISDPETGPSNYGYTF
TRBV5-1	TRBD1	TRBJ1-2	CASSARDRGAHGYTF
TRBV3-1	.	TRBJ2-2	CASSQGWGRKNTGELFF
TRBV5-1	.	TRBJ2-1	CASSRGRSPYNEQFF
TRBV3-1	.	TRBJ2-6	CASSQFVEWGSSGANVLTF
TRBV5-1	TRBD2	TRBJ2-1	CASSLLLAGDNEQFF
TRBV5-1	TRBD2	TRBJ2-1	CASSWGGEPNEQFF
TRBV7-2	.	TRBJ2-1	CASSLPPGPGNEQFF
TRBV7-9	.	TRBJ2-7	CASSLVDPLYHEQYF
TRBV7-2	.	TRBJ2-3	CASSIGQSSTDTQYF
TRBV7-2	.	TRBJ1-1	CASSLTAYGAFF
TRBV18	.	TRBJ2-1	CASWEQGLSSYNEQFF
TRBV12-3/TRBV12-4	TRBD2	TRBJ2-5	CASRRTSGSRETQYF
TRBV5-1	TRBD2	TRBJ2-3	CASSITSGRTDTQYF
TRBV4-1	TRBD2	TRBJ2-5	CASSHGAGGPAETQYF
TRBV3-1	.	TRBJ2-1	CASSKVGLIDEQFF
TRBV5-1	TRBD2	TRBJ2-7	CASSFRAGGIDEQYF
TRBV5-1	.	TRBJ2-2	CASSLRSGIGGELFF
TRBV7-9	TRBD2	TRBJ2-5	CASSLALLAEQETQYF
TRBV20-1	.	TRBJ2-7	CSASGTRTYEQYF
TRBV12-3/TRBV12-4	.	TRBJ2-3	CASTSDTADTQYF
TRBV12-3/TRBV12-4	.	TRBJ2-1	CASSLKVDSSYNEQFF
TRBV27	.	TRBJ2-2	CASSLNRETTGELFF
TRBV4-2	.	TRBJ2-5	CASSRAPGETQYF
TRBV6-6	TRBD1	TRBJ2-7	CASSPWDRDQYF
TRBV28	.	TRBJ1-1	CASNNRGGGDTEAFF
TRBV12-3/TRBV12-4	.	TRBJ1-1	CASSLAQKWNTEAFF
TRBV7-2	.	TRBJ2-6	CASSLGSPGANVLTF
TRBV28	TRBD1	TRBJ2-7	CASRQTGEIYEQYF
TRBV5-1	TRBD2	TRBJ2-3	CASSWDRLAGADTQYF
TRBV20-1	.	TRBJ1-6	CSARRQESSPLHF
TRBV7-2	.	TRBJ2-4	CASSLYGARSAKNIQYF
TRBV20-1	.	TRBJ1-5	CSARVVGSNQPQHF
TRBV7-7	.	TRBJ2-5	CASSRGQAETQYF
TRBV7-2	.	TRBJ1-5	CASSQPNQPQHF
TRBV6-5	.	TRBJ2-1	CASSYRMRGEQFF
TRBV18	.	TRBJ2-2	CASSPLEAVGELFF
TRBV11-1	TRBD2	TRBJ2-5	CASSVLLAGLSAFQETQYF
TRBV30	TRBD2	TRBJ2-1	CAWSVLAGGYNEQFF
TRBV9	TRBD2	TRBJ2-3	CASSGDYSLTDTQYF
TRBV20-1	TRBD2	TRBJ2-1	CSATRAGTSGSRGIYNEQFF
TRBV12-3/TRBV12-4	TRBD2	TRBJ2-7	CASSTGTSAYSYEQYF
TRBV9	.	TRBJ2-1	CASSSAGGWEQFF
TRBV20-1	.	TRBJ2-2	CSTHGAANTGELFF
TRBV11-2	TRBD2	TRBJ2-2	CASSLDGRATGELFF
TRBV5-1	TRBD1	TRBJ1-1	CASSLNRGGTEAFF
TRBV11-1	TRBD2	TRBJ2-7	CASSPVTSTLAGVLYEQYF
TRBV5-8	.	TRBJ2-6	CASSSFGGAVSGANVLTF
TRBV7-2	.	TRBJ2-7	CASSLLVGYEQYF
TRBV15	.	TRBJ2-6	CATSRDAGTNVLTF
TRBV2	TRBD1	TRBJ2-7	CASSEGIGTEVQYF
TRBV20-1	.	TRBJ1-3	CSARGAEKNTIYF